In its sample, the clone carrying this T cell receptor (beta chain) was seen many times. The antigen is not known. A patient was excluded if there was uncontrolled infection, other autoimmune disease, pregnancy or lactation. These data belong to a study of T cells in Graves' hyperthyroidism and ophthalmopathy. At the level of the study: Peripheral blood was obtained at initial diagnosis, preceding any treatment.

Study outcomes and limitations: The model anticipated ophthalmopathy a median about 7.1 months pre-onset. Blood held most thyroid clonotypes expanded above 0.001 frequency.

Germline V lookup: CDR1 MDHEN, CDR2 SYDVKM. This CDR3 has 17 amino acids. Between the trimmed V and J ends, which lost 3 bases and 0 bases, there was a span of 16 bases. Amplified TCR beta CDR3 regions derived from RNA transcripts. First-round RT-PCR of the TCR CDR3 relied on the HTBI primer set. TCRdb ran MiXCR on the multiplex PCR reads and lists one entry per CDR3 protein. This table has approximately 400,000 distinct CDR3 sequences, 25% appearing once. Sequences were obtained from blood. This clonotype was sampled from a man aged 45-65 years with Graves' hyperthyroidism. This chain joins TRBV28 and TRBJ2-3, with TRBD1 as a possible D gene (6 bases). CDR3 DNA sequence: TGTGCCAGCAGTTTGTTCGATGGACAGAGTAGCACAGATACGCAGTATTTT. Translation: CASSLFDGQSSTDTQYF.